The 27 T cell receptor beta chains presented below share a single source sample, sequenced in a study of blood T cell dynamics during melanoma immunotherapy. The assay was immunoSEQ multiplex PCR, and TCRdb's table has in-frame clones only and misses some. The table has around 10,000 clones, 89% seen once; the top ten hold about 25%. Time point meaning: week 3, after first cycle of checkpoint inhibitor. Sequencing used blood, obtained from a patient treated with checkpoint blockade. These receptors were obtained from a human donor with melanoma.

This clone was counted once. At one boundary the junction diverges from the germline segment, which might be a read error. The chain uses TRBV7-7 and TRBJ2-5; D may match TRBD1 or TRBD2 (5 bases each). CDR1 and CDR2 from the germline V gene are SSHAT and FNYEAQ (reference sequence). The CDR3 is 15 amino acids. CDR3 in DNA: TGTGCTAGCAGCTTAGCAGGGAGCCGGGTGGAGACCCAGTACTTC. Translation gives CASSLAGSRVETQYF.

This chain links TRBV7-9 with TRBJ2-3; maybe TRBD2 (6 bases). The CDR3 is 15 residues long. V lost 3 bases and J lost 7, with 17 bases in between. The germline CDR1 and CDR2 sequences are SEHNR and FQNEAQ (reference sequence). As DNA, the CDR3 is TGTGCCAGCAGCTTCCCCAGGAGGGTCGGGAATACGCAGTATTTT. Residues: CASSFPRRVGNTQYF.

The V and J genes are TRBV18 and TRBJ2-7, with D perhaps matching TRBD2 (6 bases). The CDR3 runs 15 residues. CDR1 and CDR2 from the germline V gene are KGHSH and LQKENI. The ends were cut back, 6 bases at V and 3 bases at J, with 18 bases in the middle. In DNA form, the CDR3 reads TGTGCCAGCTCCCACGCTGGACTATCCCACTACGAGCAGTACTTC. Its protein product is CASSHAGLSHYEQYF.

The chain links TRBV5-1 to TRBJ1-1; 7 nucleotides align to TRBD1. The CDR3 has 15 amino acids. Germline-derived CDR1 and CDR2 are SGHRS and YFSETQ. J gave up 5 bases and V 0 bases, and 7 bases lay outside the gene matches. The CDR3: CASSLGDRSGTEAFF. The DNA for the CDR3 is TGCGCCAGCAGCTTGGGGGACAGATCAGGGACTGAAGCTTTCTTT.

The V call is TRBV5-5, the J call TRBJ1-1; D gene ambiguous. The CDR3 has 16 residues. The V and J ends lost 3 bases and 1 base respectively, with 16 bases between them. Germline V gene lookup returns CDR1 SGHKS and CDR2 YYEKEE (reference sequence). The CDR3 sequence is CASSSETLYRNTEAFF. In nucleotides, the CDR3 is TGTGCCAGCAGCTCCGAGACACTCTATAGGAACACTGAAGCTTTCTTT.

The gene calls are TRBV10-2 and TRBJ2-5; D is ambiguous. Per the germline V gene, CDR1 is WSHSY and CDR2 is SAAADI. V gave up 4 bases and J gave up 2 bases, with 8 bases separating them. The CDR3 contains 13 residues. CDR3 residues: CASSAGPQETQYF. CDR3 in DNA: TGCGCCAGCAGTGCCGGACCGCAAGAGACCCAGTACTTC.

The J gene is TRBJ2-1, the V gene TRBV19; TRBD2 matches 12 bases. CDR1 is LNHDA and CDR2 is SQIVND in the germline V gene (reference sequence). The CDR3 contains 16 residues. After removal of 5 bases from V and 3 bases from J, the junction contained 5 bases not matched to a gene. CDR3 bases: TGTGCCAGTAGTTTGGCTAGCGGGGGGGGCTACAATGAGCAGTTCTTC. Translated: CASSLASGGGYNEQFF.

V is TRBV27 and J is TRBJ2-5; the match to TRBD2 covers 7 bases. The DNA end lines up better with TRBJ2-7; the J call may be wrong. The CDR3 totals 17 residues. Per the germline V gene, CDR1 is MNHEY and CDR2 is SMNVEV (reference sequence). CDR3 residues: CASSLVPWGGDYYEQYF. DNA of the CDR3: TGTGCCAGCAGTTTAGTCCCCTGGGGGGGGGACTACTACGAGCAGTACTTC.

Concerning this clone: The junction and the germline gene differ at one end; a read error may be behind it. The chain combines TRBV11-2 with TRBJ2-1; a weak D match, TRBD2 (5 bases). The CDR3 length is 12 residues. Germline assignment: CDR1 SGHAT and CDR2 FQNNGV. CDR3 sequence reads: CTSGFSYNEQFF. The CDR3 bases are TGTACCAGCGGTTTCTCCTACAATGAGCAGTTCTTC.

This chain joins TRBV7-9 and TRBJ2-7, with 7 nucleotides matching TRBD1. CDR1 is SEHNR, CDR2 FQNEAQ, per germline (reference sequence). The CDR3 is 14 residues long. The junction had 11 bases not matched to a gene; V was cut back by 5 bases and J by 7 bases. As DNA, the CDR3 is TGTGCCAGCAGCACGACAGGGCCCCGGGGTGAGCAGTACTTC. This gives the protein CASSTTGPRGEQYF.

This chain connects TRBV29-1 to TRBJ1-2, with 7 bases that match TRBD1. Germline V gene sequence: CDR1 SQVTM, CDR2 ANQGSEA. The CDR3 runs to 11 residues. The V segment lost 4 bases and the J segment 4 bases; nucleotides outside the gene matches: 0. The CDR3 reads CSVGDSYGYTF. The DNA of the CDR3 is TGCAGCGTTGGGGACAGCTATGGCTACACCTTC.

This chain connects TRBV7-3 to TRBJ1-2; no reliable D call. V lost 5 bases and J 6 bases, leaving 16 bases between the germline ends. Germline V gene sequence: CDR1 SGHTA, CDR2 FQGTGA. The CDR3 runs to 14 residues. The CDR3 DNA reads TGTGCCAGCAGCCCCTCCGGGCAGTCGGATGGCTACACCTTC. This sequence encodes CASSPSGQSDGYTF.

The chain is built from TRBV5-6 and TRBJ2-2; possibly TRBD2 for D (6 bases). V was shortened by 1 base and J by 7 bases, with 11 bases between the two germline ends. The CDR3 covers 14 residues. The V gene's germline CDR1 is SGHDT and CDR2 YYEEEE. CDR3 amino acids: CASSLPSEGGELFF. The CDR3 nucleotides are TGTGCCAGCAGCTTGCCGTCGGAGGGCGGGGAGCTGTTTTTT.

The rearrangement uses TRBV15 and TRBJ2-7, with D hard to call. The CDR3 is made up of 15 amino acids. Trimming took off 0 bases at V and 2 bases at J, with 11 bases between the two ends. Germline assignment: CDR1 LNHNV and CDR2 YYDKDF (reference sequence). CDR3 bases: TGTGCCACCAGCAGAGAAATCTCCAACCCCTACGAGCAGTACTTC. Its protein product is CATSREISNPYEQYF.

The chain employs TRBV18 and TRBJ2-2; 11 bases fit TRBD1. This CDR3 has 17 amino acids. V lost 3 bases, J lost 6 bases, and 9 bases stayed unmatched. From germline, CDR1 is KGHSH and CDR2 LQKENI. The CDR3: CASSPFPGTGGPGELFF. The CDR3 coding sequence is TGTGCCAGCTCACCGTTTCCCGGGACAGGGGGTCCCGGGGAGCTGTTTTTT.

This clone was picked up one time. The chain has TRBV7-9 and TRBJ1-5; D gene unclear. Germline V CDR1 and CDR2: SEHNR, FQNEAQ (reference sequence). V was shortened by 7 bases and J by 4 bases, with 11 bases between the two germline ends. CDR3 length: 13 amino acids. CDR3 coding DNA: TGTGCCAGCAACACGGACGGAAATCAGCCCCAGCATTTT. Translating gives CASNTDGNQPQHF.

The rearrangement links TRBV5-8 to TRBJ1-2, with D unclear. Trimming shortened V by 7 bases and J by 1 base, and 2 bases separated the two germline ends. Germline CDR1 is SGHTS and CDR2 is YDEGEE. CDR3 length equals 10 residues. The CDR3 is CASGNYGYTF. CDR3 bases: TGTGCCAGCGGTAACTATGGCTACACCTTC. Looking up the rest from reference TRBV5-8 and TRBJ1-2 gives the full variable domain: EAGVTQSPTHLIKTRGQQATLRCSPISGHTSVYWYQQALGLGLQFLLWYDEGEERNRGNFPPRFSGRQFPNYSSELNVNALELEDSALYLCASGNYGYTFGSGTRLTVV.

The rearrangement joins TRBV28 to TRBJ2-4; 7 nucleotides line up with TRBD1. V shed 5 bases, J shed 1 base, and the junction held 8 bases outside the gene matches. The germline CDR1 and CDR2 sequences are MDHEN and SYDVKM. This CDR3 spans 16 amino acids. Here the CDR3 reads CASSPAGRGAKNIQYF. The CDR3 DNA reads TGTGCCAGCAGTCCCGCCGGCAGGGGGGCCAAAAACATTCAGTACTTC. Full variable domain (outside the CDR3, taken from reference TRBV28 and TRBJ2-4): DVKVTQSSRYLVKRTGEKVFLECVQDMDHENMFWYRQDPGLGLRLIYFSYDVKMKEKGDIPEGYSVSREKKERFSLILESASTNQTSMYLCASSPAGRGAKNIQYFGAGTRLSVL.

The rearrangement links TRBV19 to TRBJ2-1; possibly TRBD2 for D (5 bases). Trimming shortened V by 7 bases and J by 6 bases, and 16 bases separated the two germline ends. CDR1 is LNHDA and CDR2 is SQIVND in the germline V gene (reference sequence). This CDR3 comprises 14 residues. The CDR3 reads CASKDPRRRNEQFF. DNA for the CDR3: TGTGCCAGTAAGGACCCTCGGAGGCGCAATGAGCAGTTCTTC.

As DNA, the CDR3 is TGCAGCGTGACCGCCTGGAGCCCTTACGAGCAGTACTTC. Its protein is CSVTAWSPYEQYF. The chain employs TRBV29-1 and TRBJ2-7, with no clear D. V was trimmed by 6 bases and J by 4 bases, leaving 16 bases between them. From germline, CDR1 is SQVTM and CDR2 ANQGSEA. This CDR3 is 13 amino acids long.

This chain uses TRBV15 with TRBJ2-3; 10 bases map to TRBD2. This CDR3 spans 15 amino acids. The germline CDR1 and CDR2 sequences are LNHNV and YYDKDF (reference sequence). After removal of 5 bases from V and 0 bases from J, the junction contained 2 bases not matched to a gene. The CDR3 DNA sequence: TGTGCCACCAGCGTAGCGGGAGGCAGCACAGATACGCAGTATTTT. It specifies CATSVAGGSTDTQYF.

The rearrangement uses TRBV19 and TRBJ2-1; 7 nucleotides line up with TRBD2. Germline-derived CDR1 and CDR2 are LNHDA and SQIVND (reference sequence). The CDR3 is 14 residues long. V lost 4 bases and J lost 7; bases outside the gene matches: 7. As DNA, the CDR3 is TGTGCCAGTAGTACCCTAGCGGCGGGGAATGAGCAGTTCTTC. Translation: CASSTLAAGNEQFF.

The gene calls are TRBV7-8 and TRBJ1-1; D perhaps matches TRBD1 (5 bases). With 7 bases removed from V and 1 base from J, the gap between germline ends came to 13 bases. Germline V CDR1 and CDR2: SGHVS, FQNEAQ. The CDR3 is made up of 14 amino acids. CDR3 sequence: CASNTRGANTEAFF. CDR3 nucleotides: TGTGCCAGCAACACAAGAGGGGCGAACACTGAAGCTTTCTTT. The full variable domain, completed using reference TRBV7-8 and TRBJ1-1, is GAGVSQSPRYKVAKRGQDVALRCDPISGHVSLFWYQQALGQGPEFLTYFQNEAQLDKSGLPSDRFFAERPEGSVSTLKIQRTQQEDSAVYLCASNTRGANTEAFFGQGTRLTVV.

This clone was counted only a few times. The chain is built from TRBV18 and TRBJ1-1; TRBD1 is a possible D gene (5 bases). The germline V gene encodes CDR1 KGHSH and CDR2 LQKENI. Trimming removed 6 bases from V and 2 bases from J, with 16 bases in between. This CDR3 has 15 residues. CDR3 bases: TGTGCCAGCTCCCCTCGGGCGGGGGAAAACACTGAAGCTTTCTTT. Protein sequence: CASSPRAGENTEAFF.

The chain is built from TRBV5-5 and TRBJ1-1; D uncertain. The V gene's germline CDR1 is SGHKS and CDR2 YYEKEE (reference sequence). The V and J ends lost 0 bases and 4 bases respectively, with 7 bases between them. The CDR3 runs 13 residues. In nucleotides, the CDR3 is TGTGCCAGCAGCTTGGGGACGGGCACTGAAGCTTTCTTT. Its translation: CASSLGTGTEAFF.

The chain recombines TRBV19 with TRBJ2-7; perhaps D is TRBD1 or TRBD2 (5 bases each). V lost 3 bases to trimming and J lost 2 bases, with 11 bases between them. The germline gives CDR1 LNHDA, CDR2 SQIVND (reference sequence). The CDR3 contains 14 residues. The CDR3 region has the DNA TGTGCCAGTAGTATGACGGGGCAGCCCTACGAGCAGTACTTC. Translating it yields CASSMTGQPYEQYF.

The chain carries TRBV7-3 and TRBJ2-7; TRBD1 matches 9 bases. CDR1 and CDR2 (germline): SGHTA, FQGTGA. This CDR3 comprises 16 residues. With 2 bases clipped from V and 7 bases from J, the junction kept 12 bases outside the gene matches. Here the CDR3 reads CASSLVGGTGSTEQYF. The CDR3 DNA reads as TGTGCCAGCAGCTTAGTGGGCGGGACAGGGTCGACGGAGCAGTACTTC. Full variable domain (remainder filled in from reference TRBV7-3 and TRBJ2-7): GAGVSQTPSNKVTEKGKYVELRCDPISGHTALYWYRQSLGQGPEFLIYFQGTGAADDSGLPNDRFFAVRPEGSVSTLKIQRTERGDSAVYLCASSLVGGTGSTEQYFGPGTRLTVT.